This T cell receptor beta chain was documented in a study of blood T cell repertoires in COVID-19. The wider study: From the United States, Italy and Spain came samples of acute and convalescent COVID-19. Sources were T cells, B-cell-depleted T cells, or PBMCs; the material itself was cDNA or gDNA.

In the original analysis: From reference gene primer amplification, estimates of nucleated cell counts were derived. Only in-frame clones appear in the TCRdb table, and some are missing; sequencing was by immunoSEQ multiplex PCR. D and trimming come from the DNA, and the V and J calls and clone size come from that table. The data hold about 200,000 clones, with 70% to 90% observed a single time. The CDR3 spans 13 residues. V lost 10 bases and J lost 3; bases outside the gene matches: 7. From germline, CDR1 is MNHEY and CDR2 SVGAGI. The TCR comes from an older woman with acute or convalescent COVID-19. Specimen: peripheral blood. The chain recombines TRBV6-5 with TRBJ1-1, with 8 bases lining up with TRBD1. For the CDR3, the DNA is TGTGCCAACAACACAGGGGGTGACACTGAAGCTTTCTTT. This translates into CANNTGGDTEAFF.